The entry that follows covers one T cell receptor (beta chain) sequence. This clonotype was counted many times. Its target antigen remains unknown. Base qualities were left out, and no much larger clone turns up one base away. What this sample's time point label stands for: sample taken at primary tumor resection. Donors were 70 or so patients with early-stage, untreated non-small cell lung cancer from the lung TRACERx cohort. For TCR sequencing, whole RNA was extracted from tumor and nontumor lung tissue, or from cryopreserved PBMC samples, and no cell sorting was done. A patient was chosen for TCR sequencing only when enough RNA was available from at least two tumor regions. Tumor and adjacent nontumor lung specimens were reviewed by a lung pathologist before selection. For CDR1 and CDR2, the germline V gene lists MNHNS and SASEGT. Trimming takes 6 bases off V and 5 bases off J; junction bases not matched to a gene: 2. Reading from cysteine to phenylalanine, the CDR3 counts 13 amino acids. This entry keeps only the CDR3 DNA: 39 bases, framed from base 1.

The entry originates in a study of spatial heterogeneity in lung cancer (dated by TCRdb to about 2019). Some background on the complete study: Beta-chain transcripts were consistently detected in greater numbers than alpha-chain transcripts, which likely reflects a higher abundance of beta-chain transcripts. In non-small cell lung cancer, the study made a quantitative comparison of TCR alpha and beta repertoires among multiple tumor regions, matched nontumor lung and blood. A strong correlation was found between TCR transcript counts in tumor regions and a T cell transcriptional module score from matched bulk RNA-seq. At surgery, 220 tumor regions, around 64 matched nontumor lung samples and 56 PBMC samples were TCR-sequenced for both alpha and beta chains. In the raw uncorrected reads, each unique combination of TCR and UMI appeared more than ten times on average. The study linked features of the TCR repertoire to counts of nonsynonymous mutations, which were determined by whole-exome sequencing of tumor tissue. The study at large found these results: Additional single-cell paired TCR alpha and beta sequencing was considered necessary to confirm, at a functional level, the hypothesis that regional TCRs recognize regional mutations. The number of expanded intratumoral alpha and beta TCRs correlated with the tumor nonsynonymous mutation count. The count of ubiquitous expanded TCRs correlated with the count of ubiquitous nonsynonymous mutations, and the count of regional expanded TCRs correlated with the count of regional nonsynonymous mutations. TCR-seq was estimated to cover only approximately 7% of tumor T cells for alpha chains and around 12% for beta chains.

The method was 5' RACE. Sequencing was carried out with a NextSeq 500. To allow correction of PCR and sequencing errors, the TCR library protocol tagged every TCR cDNA molecule with a unique molecular identifier. Turning to the authors' computational methods: TCR identification, UMI-based error correction and CDR3 extraction were all carried out with Decombinator tools. Expanded TCRs were defined as those above a frequency of 2 per 1,000, corresponding to the top 1% of the tumor frequency distribution. Expanded tumor TCRs were classed as regional if statistically deemed absent (corrected P<0.05) from at least one tumor region, otherwise ubiquitous. Rényi diversity was computed with the R vegan package after subsampling each repertoire 100 times to 5,000 TCRs. CDR3 similarity networks were constructed using string-kernel similarity of amino acid triplets, with links drawn between CDR3s whose pairwise similarity was above 0.82. Starting from the raw public reads, TCRdb applied fastp trimming at Q25, assembled clones with MiXCR and retained in-frame beta chains. CDR3 protein duplicates are merged, each entry listing the most common genes and DNA. TCRdb, not the original authors, processed these V and J calls. The sample table lists over 15,000 distinct CDR3 sequences, around 6% of them with a count of one. The top ten clones comprise 10% to 13% of the sample.

This TCR derives from a female donor with early-stage non-small cell lung cancer. The receptor chain draws on TRBV6-1 and TRBJ1-5; 9 bases in the junction line up with TRBD1. This specimen was lung tumor tissue, taken at surgery. The sequenced DNA is TGTGCCAGCAGAGGGACAGGGTATCAGCCCCAGCATTTT. This yields the protein CASRGTGYQPQHF.